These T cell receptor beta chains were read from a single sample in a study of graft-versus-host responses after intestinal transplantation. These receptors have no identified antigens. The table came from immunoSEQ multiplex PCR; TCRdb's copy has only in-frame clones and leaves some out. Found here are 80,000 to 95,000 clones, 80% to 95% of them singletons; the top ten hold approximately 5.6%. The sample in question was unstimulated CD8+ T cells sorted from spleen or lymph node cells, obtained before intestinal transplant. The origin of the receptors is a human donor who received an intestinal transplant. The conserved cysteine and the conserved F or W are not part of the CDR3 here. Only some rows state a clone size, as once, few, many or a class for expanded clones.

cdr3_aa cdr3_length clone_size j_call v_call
ASSSLKRGEETGELF 15 - TRBJ2-2 TRBV7-7
ASTSSDGQYSQETQY 15 - TRBJ2-5 TRBV5-4
ASSKEGGAEKF 11 - TRBJ2-1 TRBV21-1
AWSPGPGNYGYT 12 - TRBJ1-2 TRBV30
ASSLGGTYYEQY 12 - TRBJ2-7 TRBV7-6
ASSQSSIAEHSSTDTQY 17 - TRBJ2-3 TRBV16
ASSIGTATDTQY 12 - TRBJ2-3 TRBV9
ASSLGDTQY 9 - TRBJ2-3 TRBV11-2
ASSVEGVLTANTEAF 15 - TRBJ1-1 TRBV9
ASSDLAGGLNEQF 13 - TRBJ2-1 TRBV27
ASSHGAGGRYEQY 13 - TRBJ2-7 TRBV6-1
ASTVRKRNQPQH 12 - TRBJ1-5 TRBV10-1
ASSYGGGEQPQH 12 - TRBJ1-5 TRBV6-5
ASGLDTDTQY 10 - TRBJ2-3 TRBV12-5
ASSQYWASYNEQF 13 few TRBJ2-1 TRBV4-3
ASSQVQQTNTEAF 13 - TRBJ1-1 TRBV4-1
ASSPASISYEQY 12 - TRBJ2-7 TRBV27
ASSVGRPPGHNYGYT 15 - TRBJ1-2 TRBV9
ASAGLAGSKETQY 13 - TRBJ2-5 TRBV6-1
ASSYTPGGYTGELF 14 - TRBJ2-2 TRBV6-6
SVLPVHGDTEAF 12 - TRBJ1-1 TRBV29-1
ASSAQASSGSDEQY 14 - TRBJ2-7 TRBV19
ASSGRDRESYEQY 13 once TRBJ2-7 TRBV6-1
ASSVEATDTQY 11 - TRBJ2-3 TRBV9
ASSLDGFSGNTIY 13 - TRBJ1-3 TRBV5-1
ASSPQGAGYEQY 12 - TRBJ2-7 TRBV6-1
ASSFELSQETQY 12 - TRBJ2-5 TRBV7-9
ASTYGGSSGYT 11 once TRBJ1-2 TRBV2
ASSPWGGDYEQY 12 once TRBJ2-7 TRBV23-1
ASSQDWNRGKLKNTEAF 17 - TRBJ1-1 TRBV4-1
ASEGLRDEQF 10 - TRBJ2-1 TRBV19
SVERDRDGEAF 11 - TRBJ1-1 TRBV29-1
ASPRGGSNTGELF 13 - TRBJ2-2 TRBV9
ASTVGGYGYT 10 - TRBJ1-2 TRBV2
SVERRSNYGYT 11 - TRBJ1-2 TRBV29-1
ASSQVEFYNEQF 12 - TRBJ2-1 TRBV4-2